This entry is about one T cell receptor beta chain. The antigen is unknown. These data belong to a study of Graves' ophthalmopathy and Graves' hyperthyroidism. From RNA, the CDR3 regions of TCR beta chains were amplified and sequenced. An opening RT-PCR round employed HTBI primers and preceded a second-round multiplex PCR. One entry per CDR3 protein results from TCRdb running MiXCR on the multiplex PCR reads. In the table there are hundreds of thousands of distinct CDR3 sequences, 20% to 25% of which are singletons. The study, taken as a whole, reports: Blood also carried most expanded thyroid clonotypes exceeding 0.001 frequency.

Hyperthyroidism counted as stable given no ophthalmopathy within 18 months of follow-up. Exclusion covered patients with other autoimmune diseases or uncontrolled infections (as well as pregnancy or lactation). Diagnosis relied on clinical symptoms, serum thyroxine, TRAb, thyroid ultrasound and orbital computed tomography. The sequence derives from a woman aged 18-29 years with stable Graves' hyperthyroidism. Some clones in this sample may be carry-over from other donors' samples. Sequenced input: peripheral blood.

The CDR3 loop is CASSLFGGAFF. The CDR3 DNA is TGTGCCAGCAGCTTATTCGGCGGAGCTTTCTTT. The V call is TRBV7-2, the J call TRBJ1-1; D not certain. CDR1 and CDR2 (germline): SGHTA, FQGNSA. V dropped 2 bases and J dropped 10 bases, with 8 bases sitting between them. The CDR3 loop spans 11 amino acids.